The following is a T cell receptor (beta chain) sequence with its context. Trimming left V 8 bases short and J 3 bases short, with 11 bases between. CDR1 is MNHNS, CDR2 SASEGT, per germline. The CDR3 spans 13 residues. One entry per CDR3 protein results from TCRdb running MiXCR on the PCR reads. The table records tens of thousands of distinct CDR3 sequences, about half of them present only once. The sample comes from a study of CD4 and CD8 cells across lung adenocarcinoma regions. Sequencing used CD8+ T cells from the center of a lung tumor. The chain links TRBV6-1 to TRBJ1-5; D ambiguous. The sequence was obtained from a male donor with lung adenocarcinoma. The CD4 and CD8 labels of this study may be unreliable. CDR3 region: CASRMVNNQPQHF. CDR3 DNA: TGTGCCAGCCGAATGGTAAACAATCAGCCCCAGCATTTT.